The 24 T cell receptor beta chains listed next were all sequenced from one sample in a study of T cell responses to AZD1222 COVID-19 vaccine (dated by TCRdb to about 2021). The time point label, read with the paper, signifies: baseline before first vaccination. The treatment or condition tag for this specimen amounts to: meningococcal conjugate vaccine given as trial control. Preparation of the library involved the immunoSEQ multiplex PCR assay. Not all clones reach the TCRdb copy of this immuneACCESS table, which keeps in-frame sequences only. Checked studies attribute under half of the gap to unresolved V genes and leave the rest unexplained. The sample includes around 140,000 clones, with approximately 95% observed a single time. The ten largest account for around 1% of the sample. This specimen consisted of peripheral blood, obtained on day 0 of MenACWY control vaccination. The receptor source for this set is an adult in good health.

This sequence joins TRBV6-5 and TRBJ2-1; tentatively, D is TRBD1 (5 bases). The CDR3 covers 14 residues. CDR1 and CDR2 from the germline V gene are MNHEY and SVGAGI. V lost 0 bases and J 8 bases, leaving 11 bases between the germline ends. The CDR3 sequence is CASSYSRQLYEQFF. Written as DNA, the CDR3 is TGTGCCAGCAGTTACTCGAGACAGTTATATGAGCAGTTCTTC.

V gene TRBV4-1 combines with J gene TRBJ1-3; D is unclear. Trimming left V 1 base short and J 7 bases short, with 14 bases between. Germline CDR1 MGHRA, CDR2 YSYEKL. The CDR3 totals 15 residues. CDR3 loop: CASSQGRGLRNTIYF. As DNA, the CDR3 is TGCGCCAGCAGCCAAGGGCGAGGTCTGAGGAACACCATATATTTT.

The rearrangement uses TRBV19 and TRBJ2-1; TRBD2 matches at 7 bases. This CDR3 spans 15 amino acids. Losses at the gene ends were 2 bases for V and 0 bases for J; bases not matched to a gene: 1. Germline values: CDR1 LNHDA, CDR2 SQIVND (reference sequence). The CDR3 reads CASSIWGGSYNEQFF. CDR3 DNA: TGTGCCAGTAGTATATGGGGGGGCTCCTACAATGAGCAGTTCTTC.

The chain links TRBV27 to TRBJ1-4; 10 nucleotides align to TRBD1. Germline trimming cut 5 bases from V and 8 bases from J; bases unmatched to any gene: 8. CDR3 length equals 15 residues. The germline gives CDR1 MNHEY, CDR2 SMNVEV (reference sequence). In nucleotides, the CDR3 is TGTGCCAGCAGTCCGCGGACAGGGGGTCACGAAAAACTGTTTTTT. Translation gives CASSPRTGGHEKLFF.

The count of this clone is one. The CDR3: CASSQVPGSGGNYGYTF. For the CDR3, the DNA is TGCGCCAGCAGCCAGGTTCCAGGGAGTGGGGGTAACTATGGCTACACCTTC. V gene TRBV4-1 combines with J gene TRBJ1-2, with D tentatively TRBD1 (5 bases). The CDR3 extends over 17 amino acids. The V end lost 3 bases, the J end lost 1 base, and 18 bases lay between the germline ends. Per germline, CDR1 MGHRA and CDR2 YSYEKL.

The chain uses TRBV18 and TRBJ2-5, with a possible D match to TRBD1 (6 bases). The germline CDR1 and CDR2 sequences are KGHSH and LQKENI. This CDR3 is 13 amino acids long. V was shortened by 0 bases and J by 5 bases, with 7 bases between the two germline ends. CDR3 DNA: TGTGCCAGCTCACCACCAGGGGGTGAGACCCAGTACTTC. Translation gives CASSPPGGETQYF.

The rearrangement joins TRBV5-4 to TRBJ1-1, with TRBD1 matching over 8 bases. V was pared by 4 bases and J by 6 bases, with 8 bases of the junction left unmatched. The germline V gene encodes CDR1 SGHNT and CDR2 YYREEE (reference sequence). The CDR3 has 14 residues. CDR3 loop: CASSVRSGGPEAFF. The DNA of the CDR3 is TGTGCCAGCAGCGTCCGATCAGGGGGCCCTGAAGCTTTCTTT. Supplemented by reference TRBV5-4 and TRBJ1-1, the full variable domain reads ETGVTQSPTHLIKTRGQQVTLRCSSQSGHNTVSWYQQALGQGPQFIFQYYREEENGRGNFPPRFSGLQFPNYSSELNVNALELDDSALYLCASSVRSGGPEAFFGQGTRLTVV.

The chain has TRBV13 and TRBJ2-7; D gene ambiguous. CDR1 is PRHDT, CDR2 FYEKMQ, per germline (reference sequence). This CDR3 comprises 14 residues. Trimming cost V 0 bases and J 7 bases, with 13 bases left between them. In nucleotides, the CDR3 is TGTGCCAGCAGCTTAGGTCCGCGATTGAGGGAGCAGTACTTC. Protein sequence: CASSLGPRLREQYF.

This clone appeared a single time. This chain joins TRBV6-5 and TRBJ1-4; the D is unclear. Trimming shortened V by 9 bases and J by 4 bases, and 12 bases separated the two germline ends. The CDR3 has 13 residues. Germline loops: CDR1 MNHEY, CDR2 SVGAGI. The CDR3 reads CASDGLSNEKLFF. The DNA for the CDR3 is TGTGCCAGTGATGGGTTGAGTAATGAAAAACTGTTTTTT.

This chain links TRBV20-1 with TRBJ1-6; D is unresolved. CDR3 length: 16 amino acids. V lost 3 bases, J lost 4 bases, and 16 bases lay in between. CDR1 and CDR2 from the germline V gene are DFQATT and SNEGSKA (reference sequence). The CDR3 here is CSASRPAGGYNSPLHF. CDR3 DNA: TGCAGTGCTAGTAGGCCCGCTGGAGGTTATAATTCACCCCTCCACTTT.

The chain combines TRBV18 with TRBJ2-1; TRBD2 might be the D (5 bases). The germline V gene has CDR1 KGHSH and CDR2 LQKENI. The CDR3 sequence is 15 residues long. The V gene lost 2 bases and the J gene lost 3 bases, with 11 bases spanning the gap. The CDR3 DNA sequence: TGTGCCAGCTCACCAATCCGGACTCACTACAATGAGCAGTTCTTC. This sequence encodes CASSPIRTHYNEQFF.

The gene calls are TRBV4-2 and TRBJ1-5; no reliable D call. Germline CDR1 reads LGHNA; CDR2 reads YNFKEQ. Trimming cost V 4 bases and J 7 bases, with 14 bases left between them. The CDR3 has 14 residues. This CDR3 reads CASSPGTIEQPQHF. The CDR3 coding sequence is TGTGCCAGCAGCCCGGGTACCATAGAGCAGCCCCAGCATTTT.

The CDR3 region is CASRSSGTDSYEQYF. The CDR3 DNA sequence: TGTGCCAGCAGGTCATCCGGGACGGATTCCTACGAGCAGTACTTC. This chain links TRBV11-1 with TRBJ2-7, with D tentatively TRBD1 or TRBD2 (5 bases each). Germline V gene lookup returns CDR1 SGHAT and CDR2 FQDESV (reference sequence). The CDR3 loop spans 15 amino acids. Trimming took 6 bases from V and 1 from J, leaving 16 bases between them.

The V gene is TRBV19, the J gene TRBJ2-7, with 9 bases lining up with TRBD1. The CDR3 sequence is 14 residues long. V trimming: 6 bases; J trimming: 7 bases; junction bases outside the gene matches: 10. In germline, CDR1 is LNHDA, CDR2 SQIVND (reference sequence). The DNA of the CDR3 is TGTGCCAGTAGCTTCACCGGGACAGGGAGTGAGCAGTACTTC. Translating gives CASSFTGTGSEQYF.

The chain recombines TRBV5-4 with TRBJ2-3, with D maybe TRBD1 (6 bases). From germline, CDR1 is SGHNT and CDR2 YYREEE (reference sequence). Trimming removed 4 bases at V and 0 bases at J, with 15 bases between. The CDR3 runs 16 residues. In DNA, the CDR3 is TGTGCCAGCAGCCCTCAACAGGGACCTAGCACAGATACGCAGTATTTT. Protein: CASSPQQGPSTDTQYF.

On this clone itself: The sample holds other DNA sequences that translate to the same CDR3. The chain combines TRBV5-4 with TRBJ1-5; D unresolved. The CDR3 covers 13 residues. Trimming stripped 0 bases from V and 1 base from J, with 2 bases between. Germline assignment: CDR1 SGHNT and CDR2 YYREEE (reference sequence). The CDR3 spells CASSLDSNQPQHF. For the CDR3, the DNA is TGTGCCAGCAGCTTGGACAGCAATCAGCCCCAGCATTTT.

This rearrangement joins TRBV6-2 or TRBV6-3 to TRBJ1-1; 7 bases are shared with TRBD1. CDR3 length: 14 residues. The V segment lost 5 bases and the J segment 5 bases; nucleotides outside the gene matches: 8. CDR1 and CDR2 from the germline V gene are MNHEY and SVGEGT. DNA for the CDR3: TGTGCCAGCAGTCCAAACAGGGGTGGGACTGAAGCTTTCTTT. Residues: CASSPNRGGTEAFF.

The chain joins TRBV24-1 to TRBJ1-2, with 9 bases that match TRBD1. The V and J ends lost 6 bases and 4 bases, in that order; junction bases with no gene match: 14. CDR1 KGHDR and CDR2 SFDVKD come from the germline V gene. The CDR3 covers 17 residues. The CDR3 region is CATSHSGQGSPPYGYTF. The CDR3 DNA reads TGTGCCACCAGTCACTCGGGACAGGGCTCCCCTCCCTATGGCTACACCTTC.

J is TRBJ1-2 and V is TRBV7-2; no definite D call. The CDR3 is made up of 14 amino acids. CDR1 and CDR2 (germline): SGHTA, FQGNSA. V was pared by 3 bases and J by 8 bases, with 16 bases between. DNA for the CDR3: TGTGCCAGCAGCTTCAAGGGAGACCGGGGAGGCTACACCTTC. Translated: CASSFKGDRGGYTF.

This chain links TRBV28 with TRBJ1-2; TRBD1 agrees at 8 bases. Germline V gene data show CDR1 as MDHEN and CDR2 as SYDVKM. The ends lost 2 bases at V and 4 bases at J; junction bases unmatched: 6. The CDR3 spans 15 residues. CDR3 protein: CASSLVGQESYGYTF. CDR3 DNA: TGTGCCAGCAGTTTAGTGGGACAGGAGTCCTATGGCTACACCTTC.

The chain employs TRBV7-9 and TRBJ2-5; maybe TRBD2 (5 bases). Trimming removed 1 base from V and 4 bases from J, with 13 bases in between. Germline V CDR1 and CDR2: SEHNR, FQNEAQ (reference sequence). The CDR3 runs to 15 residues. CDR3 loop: CASSLVGGGVETQYF. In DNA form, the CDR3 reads TGTGCCAGCAGCTTAGTAGGTGGAGGAGTAGAGACCCAGTACTTC.

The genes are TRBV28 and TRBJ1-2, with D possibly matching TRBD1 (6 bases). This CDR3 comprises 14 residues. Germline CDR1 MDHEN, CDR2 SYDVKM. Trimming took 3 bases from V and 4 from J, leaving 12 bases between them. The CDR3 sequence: CASSFVGAPYGYTF. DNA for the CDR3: TGTGCCAGCAGTTTCGTGGGGGCGCCCTATGGCTACACCTTC.

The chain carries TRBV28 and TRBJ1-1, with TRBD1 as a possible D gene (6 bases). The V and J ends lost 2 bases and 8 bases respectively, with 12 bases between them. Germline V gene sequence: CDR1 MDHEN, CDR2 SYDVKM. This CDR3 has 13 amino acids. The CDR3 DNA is TGTGCCAGCAGTTTACTACAGGGCTCCGAAGCTTTCTTT. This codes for CASSLLQGSEAFF.

The CDR3 loop is CASSPTSGGRTSTDTQYF. The CDR3 DNA reads as TGTGCCAGCTCCCCGACTAGCGGGGGCCGTACTAGCACAGATACGCAGTATTTT. The chain is built from TRBV18 and TRBJ2-3, with 12 bases fitting TRBD2. Per germline, CDR1 KGHSH and CDR2 LQKENI. V lost 6 bases to trimming and J lost 0 bases; unmatched junction nucleotides: 10. The CDR3 sequence is 18 residues long.